The 19 T cell receptor beta chains listed next were all sequenced from one sample in a study of T-cell reconstitution after alpha-beta-depleted transplantation in children. Molecular barcoding with unique molecular identifiers was used for the TCRbeta library. TCRdb reprocessed the PCR reads via MiXCR and lists one record per CDR3 protein. Among 800,000 to 1,000,000 distinct CDR3 sequences listed, about 29% were seen once. This specimen was PBMCs, mostly from graft donor cells, taken 360 days after TCRalphabeta/CD19-depleted stem cell transplant. The receptor source for this set is a boy in the first two years of life who had a stem cell transplant for SCID, so the T cells may come from the graft donor.

This clonotype has a handful of counts. The rearrangement links TRBV4-3 to TRBJ2-2; D possibly corresponds to TRBD2 (6 bases). CDR1 and CDR2 from the germline V gene are LGHNA and YSLEER. The V end was cut by 4 bases, the J end by 2 bases, with 14 bases between. The CDR3 totals 16 residues. The CDR3 loop is CASSRGGAGNTGELFF. In DNA, the CDR3 is TGCGCCAGCAGCCGAGGCGGAGCGGGCAACACCGGGGAGCTGTTTTTT.

There are a few counts of this clonotype. The DNA of the CDR3 is TGCAGTGCTGTACAGGGCTCCCGCTACGAGCAGTACTTC. It yields the protein CSAVQGSRYEQYF. The chain carries TRBV20-1 and TRBJ2-7; weak D call: TRBD1 (6 bases). This CDR3 is 13 amino acids long. Trimming left V 5 bases short and J 3 bases short, with 14 bases between. Germline V gene lookup returns CDR1 DFQATT and CDR2 SNEGSKA (reference sequence).

CDR3 sequence: CSVRQGLTEAFF. CDR3 DNA: TGCAGCGTACGACAGGGCCTCACTGAAGCTTTCTTT. The V and J genes are TRBV29-1 and TRBJ1-1, with 7 bases that match TRBD1. Per the germline V gene, CDR1 is SQVTM and CDR2 is ANQGSEA. V lost 6 bases to trimming and J lost 4 bases; unmatched junction nucleotides: 5. The CDR3 length is 12 residues.

This chain links TRBV27 with TRBJ1-6; TRBD1 matches 9 bases. The ends lost 5 bases at V and 6 bases at J; junction bases unmatched: 8. Germline assignment: CDR1 MNHEY and CDR2 SMNVEV (reference sequence). The CDR3 has 16 amino acids. CDR3 in DNA: TGTGCCAGCAGTGCCTCTAACAGGGGGCCTAATTCACCCCTCCACTTT. Protein product: CASSASNRGPNSPLHF.

V gene TRBV5-1 combines with J gene TRBJ1-2; no clear D gene. Germline V lookup: CDR1 SGHRS, CDR2 YFSETQ. V gave up 7 bases and J gave up 1 base, with 11 bases separating them. CDR3 length: 13 residues. The CDR3 nucleotides are TGCGCCAGCGCCCGGGGAGGTAACTATGGCTACACCTTC. Protein: CASARGGNYGYTF. Using reference TRBV5-1 and TRBJ1-2 for the parts outside the CDR3, the full variable domain is KAGVTQTPRYLIKTRGQQVTLSCSPISGHRSVSWYQQTPGQGLQFLFEYFSETQRNKGNFPGRFSGRQFSNSRSEMNVSTLELGDSALYLCASARGGNYGYTFGSGTRLTVV.

This sequence joins TRBV29-1 and TRBJ1-5, with D possibly being TRBD1 (6 bases). V lost 5 bases and J 3 bases, leaving 11 bases between the germline ends. This CDR3 has 13 amino acids. Germline values: CDR1 SQVTM, CDR2 ANQGSEA. CDR3 loop: CSVLGAHNQPQHF. DNA of the CDR3: TGCAGCGTTCTGGGGGCCCACAATCAGCCCCAGCATTTT.

The rearrangement joins TRBV20-1 to TRBJ1-6; D is possibly TRBD1 (6 bases). The CDR3 spans 15 residues. Germline V gene sequence: CDR1 DFQATT, CDR2 SNEGSKA (reference sequence). V lost 6 bases to trimming and J lost 3 bases, with 15 bases between them. This chain's CDR3 is CSAKGVGYYNSPLHF. The CDR3 nucleotides are TGCAGTGCCAAGGGGGTAGGGTACTATAATTCACCCCTCCACTTT.

This clonotype was picked up a small number of times. This rearrangement joins TRBV9 to TRBJ2-1, with D unclear. V dropped 0 bases and J dropped 6 bases, with 7 bases sitting between them. Germline V gene lookup returns CDR1 SGDLS and CDR2 YYNGEE. This CDR3 spans 13 amino acids. CDR3 nucleotide sequence: TGTGCCAGCAGCGTAGCAAACGGCAATGAGCAGTTCTTC. Translated, it gives CASSVANGNEQFF.

V and J are TRBV28 and TRBJ2-5, with 7 bases aligning to TRBD2. Germline assignment: CDR1 MDHEN and CDR2 SYDVKM. The CDR3 runs 15 residues. V trimming: 1 base; J trimming: 5 bases; junction bases outside the gene matches: 7. The DNA of the CDR3 is TGTGCCAGCAGTTTATACGGGAGGTATCGGGAGACCCAGTACTTC. This codes for CASSLYGRYRETQYF.

This clonotype has more than one count but fewer than ten. V gene TRBV10-3 combines with J gene TRBJ2-7; TRBD1 aligns across 7 bases. With V trimmed by 6 bases and J by 4 bases, 9 bases remained unmatched. Germline values: CDR1 ENHRY, CDR2 SYGVKD. This CDR3 comprises 14 residues. CDR3 protein: CAIRGTEKVYEQYF. In DNA, the CDR3 is TGTGCCATCAGGGGGACAGAAAAAGTTTACGAGCAGTACTTC.

This chain connects TRBV5-4 to TRBJ2-7; D may be TRBD1 (6 bases). The CDR3 totals 19 residues. The V gene lost 1 base and the J gene lost 4 bases, with 27 bases spanning the gap. Germline V lookup: CDR1 SGHNT, CDR2 YYREEE (reference sequence). The CDR3 bases are TGTGCCAGCAGCTTGACCCGGAGTGGGGGCACCCCCTCTAGATACGAGCAGTACTTC. Its translation is CASSLTRSGGTPSRYEQYF.

The chain employs TRBV5-1 and TRBJ2-4; TRBD1 matches 8 bases. V lost 2 bases to trimming and J lost 0 bases; unmatched junction nucleotides: 4. CDR3 size: 16 residues. Looked up from germline, CDR1 is SGHRS and CDR2 is YFSETQ. The CDR3 spells CASSFTGGLAKNIQYF. CDR3 coding DNA: TGCGCCAGCAGCTTCACAGGGGGACTAGCCAAAAACATTCAGTACTTC.

This clonotype turned up a few times. The chain recombines TRBV28 with TRBJ1-2, with TRBD1 matching 7 bases. Germline trimming cut 6 bases from V and 8 bases from J; bases unmatched to any gene: 9. The CDR3 is made up of 13 amino acids. Germline CDR1 MDHEN, CDR2 SYDVKM. This CDR3 reads CASRRTGRTGYTF. The CDR3 DNA reads TGTGCCAGCAGACGGACAGGACGCACGGGCTACACCTTC.

This clonotype was counted a few times. The chain employs TRBV5-5 and TRBJ2-1, with D perhaps TRBD2 (6 bases). CDR1 SGHKS and CDR2 YYEKEE come from the germline V gene (reference sequence). This CDR3 has 14 residues. Trimming pared 0 bases from V and 6 bases from J, leaving 10 bases between. The CDR3 DNA sequence: TGTGCCAGCAGCTTGGTGGCGGGGCTCAATGAGCAGTTCTTC. This codes for CASSLVAGLNEQFF.

The chain uses TRBV3-1 and TRBJ2-3; D might be TRBD1 (7 bases). Trimming took 0 bases from V and 3 from J, leaving 13 bases between them. This CDR3 spans 16 amino acids. From germline, CDR1 is LGHDT and CDR2 YNNKEL (reference sequence). CDR3 sequence: CASSQEAGGTTDTQYF. In DNA, the CDR3 is TGTGCCAGCAGCCAAGAAGCAGGGGGGACAACAGATACGCAGTATTTT.

This clonotype was detected a few times. The chain recombines TRBV12-3 or TRBV12-4 with TRBJ1-4, with D hard to call. The CDR3 extends over 12 amino acids. The germline V and J ends were trimmed by 5 bases and 8 bases, with 9 bases remaining between them. The CDR3 reads CASSRTPEKLFF. CDR3 DNA sequence: TGTGCCAGCAGTCGCACCCCCGAAAAACTGTTTTTT.

This sequence joins TRBV28 and TRBJ2-1; TRBD2 matches 14 bases. V shed 5 bases and J 0 bases; nucleotides not matched to a gene: 12. Germline lookup yields CDR1 MDHEN and CDR2 SYDVKM. The CDR3 spans 20 residues. The CDR3 region is CASSPSLGTSGSSSYNEQFF. The CDR3 nucleotides are TGTGCCAGCAGTCCTTCACTCGGGACTAGCGGGAGCAGCTCCTACAATGAGCAGTTCTTC.

This clonotype occurred a few times. The gene calls are TRBV5-1 and TRBJ2-7; TRBD1 matches 9 bases. Germline V gene data show CDR1 as SGHRS and CDR2 as YFSETQ. The CDR3 loop spans 15 amino acids. The junction had 5 bases not matched to a gene; V was cut back by 3 bases and J by 1 base. The CDR3 sequence: CASSYRDRASYEQYF. CDR3 coding DNA: TGCGCCAGCAGCTACCGGGACAGGGCTTCCTACGAGCAGTACTTC.

The CDR3: CASSTGTPTFEQYF. CDR3 DNA sequence: TGTGCCAGCAGTACCGGGACTCCGACTTTCGAGCAGTACTTC. The chain has TRBV28 and TRBJ2-7, with D possibly matching TRBD2 (6 bases). The CDR3 has 14 amino acids. V was pared by 5 bases and J by 6 bases, with 17 bases between. The germline V gene has CDR1 MDHEN and CDR2 SYDVKM. The full variable domain, in which reference TRBV28 and TRBJ2-7 provide the parts outside the CDR3, is DVKVTQSSRYLVKRTGEKVFLECVQDMDHENMFWYRQDPGLGLRLIYFSYDVKMKEKGDIPEGYSVSREKKERFSLILESASTNQTSMYLCASSTGTPTFEQYFGPGTRLTVT.